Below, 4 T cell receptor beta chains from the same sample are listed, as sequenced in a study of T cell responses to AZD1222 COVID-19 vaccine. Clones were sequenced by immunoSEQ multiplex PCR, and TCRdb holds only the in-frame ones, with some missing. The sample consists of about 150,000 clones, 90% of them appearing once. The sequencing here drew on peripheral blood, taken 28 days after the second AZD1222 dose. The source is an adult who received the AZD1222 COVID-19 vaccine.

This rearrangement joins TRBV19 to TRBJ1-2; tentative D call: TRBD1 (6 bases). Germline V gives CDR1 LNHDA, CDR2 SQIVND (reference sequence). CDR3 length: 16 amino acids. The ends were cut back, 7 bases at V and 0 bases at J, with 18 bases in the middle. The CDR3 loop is CASTGQKINSNYGYTF. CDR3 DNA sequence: TGTGCCAGTACTGGACAGAAAATAAATTCTAACTATGGCTACACCTTC.

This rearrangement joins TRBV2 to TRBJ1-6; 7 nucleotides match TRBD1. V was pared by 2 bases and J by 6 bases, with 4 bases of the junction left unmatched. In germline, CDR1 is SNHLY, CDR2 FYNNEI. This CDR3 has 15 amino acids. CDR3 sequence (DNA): TGTGCCAGCAGTGAATACGGGACAGCTAATTCACCCCTCCACTTT. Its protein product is CASSEYGTANSPLHF.

The CDR3 nucleotides read TGTGCCACCAGTGAACCGAGGGGGCGGGAGACCCAGTACTTC. It specifies CATSEPRGRETQYF. The V gene is TRBV24-1, the J gene TRBJ2-5; 7 positions agree with TRBD1. This CDR3 is 14 amino acids long. Germline CDR1 reads KGHDR; CDR2 reads SFDVKD. V dropped 4 bases and J dropped 5; count of bases not matched to a gene: 6.

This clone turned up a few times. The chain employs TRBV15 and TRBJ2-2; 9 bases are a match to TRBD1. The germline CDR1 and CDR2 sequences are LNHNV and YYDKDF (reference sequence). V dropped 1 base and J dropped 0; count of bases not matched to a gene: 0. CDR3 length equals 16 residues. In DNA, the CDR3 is TGTGCCACCAGCAGAGGACAGGGGGCGAACACCGGGGAGCTGTTTTTT. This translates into CATSRGQGANTGELFF. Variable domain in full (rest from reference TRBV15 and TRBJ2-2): DAMVIQNPRYQVTQFGKPVTLSCSQTLNHNVMYWYQQKSSQAPKLLFHYYDKDFNNEADTPDNFQSRRPNTSFCFLDIRSPGLGDTAMYLCATSRGQGANTGELFFGEGSRLTVL.